The clone carrying this T cell receptor beta chain was seen more than once but under ten times. Other DNA sequences in this sample translate to the same CDR3. The data were taken from a study of blood T cell repertoires in COVID-19. Study as a whole: Acute and convalescent COVID-19 specimens originated in the United States, Italy and Spain.

Trimming left V 0 bases short and J 2 bases short, with 7 bases between. The CDR3 sequence is 15 residues long. In germline, CDR1 is SGHAT, CDR2 FQNNGV. Some clones are missing from TCRdb's copy, which holds only in-frame ones; the method was immunoSEQ multiplex PCR. The top ten clones hold under 3% of a sample with about 270,000 clones, around 81% of them seen once. The rearrangement uses TRBV11-2 and TRBJ2-2; D ambiguous. Material: peripheral blood. This sequence was found in a woman aged 60-75 years with active or convalescent COVID-19. The CDR3 region is CASSLDGGNTGELFF. CDR3 DNA sequence: TGTGCCAGCAGCTTAGACGGCGGTAACACCGGGGAGCTGTTTTTT.